The entry that follows covers one T cell receptor beta chain sequence. The target antigen is unknown. This sample is drawn from a study of vaccination and CD4 T cells after COVID-19. Treatment reported: roughly nine-day PBMC culture with coronavirus spike peptide pools or control peptides (ViraFEST assay). Cultured CD4+ T cell DNA was sequenced using the Oncomine TCR Beta short-read assay. TCRdb fed the PCR reads into MiXCR, producing one record per CDR3 protein. In the table there are some 15,000 distinct CDR3 sequences, about three quarters of which are singletons. The CDR3 has 16 residues. V was cut by 4 bases and J by 4 bases, with 18 bases left in between. Germline V gene lookup returns CDR1 SGHAT and CDR2 FQNNGV.

This chain links TRBV11-2 with TRBJ2-3; D uncertain. The clonotype comes from a human donor who had recovered from COVID-19. Sequencing was done on a sample of CD4+ T cells from blood, cultured in vitro. The CDR3 is CASSSSVGRRPDTQYF. The CDR3 DNA reads as TGTGCCAGCAGCTCGAGTGTAGGGCGGCGCCCAGATACGCAGTATTTT. Looking up the rest from reference TRBV11-2 and TRBJ2-3 gives the full variable domain: EAGVAQSPRYKIIEKRQSVAFWCNPISGHATLYWYQQILGQGPKLLIQFQNNGVVDDSQLPKDRFSAERLKGVDSTLKIQPAKLEDSAVYLCASSSSVGRRPDTQYFGPGTRLTVL.